The subject of this entry is one T cell receptor beta chain. The antigen is unknown. Germline-derived CDR1 and CDR2 are WNHNN and SYGVQD (reference sequence). The ends were cut back, 4 bases at V and 3 bases at J, with 21 bases in the middle. This CDR3 comprises 17 residues. The sample is drawn from a study of cytomegalovirus exposure and HLA in healthy donors. Study-wide results and limits: TCR beta chains associated with HLA were, in a later analysis, more clonally expanded than equally common others. In an earlier analysis, productive rearrangement rates for most beta V segments clustered near 87% or 30%.

This PCR relied on a set of 60 Vbeta primers and 13 Jbeta primers. Data came from immunoSEQ multiplex PCR; TCRdb stores just in-frame clones and leaves some out. The sample data list roughly 58,000 clones. Source material: PBMCs. The rearrangement joins TRBV10-1 to TRBJ1-1; D is possibly TRBD1 (5 bases). The sequence came from a woman between 45 and 65 years old in good health and CMV-seropositive. CDR3 sequence: CASSVVIPGGGYTEAFF. The CDR3 DNA reads as TGCGCCAGCAGTGTGGTAATCCCAGGCGGGGGGTACACTGAAGCTTTCTTT.